The 31 T cell receptor beta chains below come from one sample, sequenced in a study of CD8+ T cells in alopecia areata. Sequencing templates came from extracted RNA that was reverse transcribed into cDNA. The data were produced by immunoSEQ multiplex PCR, yet TCRdb's version contains in-frame clones alone and is incomplete. Here the sample spans roughly 99,000 clones, about four fifths being singletons. As for treatment: oral pan-JAK inhibitor, 5-10 mg twice daily. This material consisted of CD8+ T cells sorted from blood, taken at week 24, from a patient treated with tofacitinib. These receptors were taken from a human donor with alopecia areata.

At least ten counts were recorded for this clone. For the CDR3, the DNA is TGTGCCAGCAGCTTACGTGGGGGCCTAACAGATACGCAGTATTTT. This sequence encodes CASSLRGGLTDTQYF. This chain uses TRBV13 with TRBJ2-3, with D perhaps TRBD1 (6 bases). V dropped 2 bases and J dropped 3 bases, with 12 bases sitting between them. The CDR3 length is 15 residues. Germline CDR1 reads PRHDT; CDR2 reads FYEKMQ (reference sequence).

This rearrangement joins TRBV12-5 to TRBJ2-1; 11 nucleotides match TRBD1. Germline trimming cut 6 bases from V and 0 bases from J; bases unmatched to any gene: 1. This CDR3 is 15 amino acids long. Germline lookup yields CDR1 LGHNT and CDR2 FRNRAP. CDR3 sequence reads: CASGGQGGSYNEQFF. The CDR3 bases are TGTGCTAGTGGGGGACAGGGGGGCTCCTACAATGAGCAGTTCTTC.

The chain is built from TRBV7-2 and TRBJ2-1; 8 positions agree with TRBD1. V gave up 5 bases and J gave up 0 bases; unmatched junction bases: 6. CDR3 length: 16 amino acids. CDR1 SGHTA and CDR2 FQGNSA come from the germline V gene. This chain's CDR3 is CASSPRTGYSYNEQFF. Here the CDR3 DNA reads TGTGCCAGCAGCCCGCGGACAGGGTACTCCTACAATGAGCAGTTCTTC.

The chain carries TRBV11-1 and TRBJ2-7; TRBD2 matches 7 bases. In germline, CDR1 is SGHAT, CDR2 FQDESV (reference sequence). The CDR3 runs 17 residues. V trimming: 1 base; J trimming: 3 bases; junction bases outside the gene matches: 12. The CDR3 coding sequence is TGTGCCAGCAGCTTAGACCGAGCGGGGACGACTCTCTACGAGCAGTACTTC. It specifies CASSLDRAGTTLYEQYF.

This clone is a singleton in its sample. This chain links TRBV30 with TRBJ2-7; no definite D call. CDR3 length: 13 residues. Deletions cut 0 bases from V and 3 bases from J, with 9 bases between. Germline V CDR1 and CDR2: GTSNPN, SVGIG (reference sequence). The CDR3 DNA reads as TGTGCCTGGAGTGTGGGCACTATCTACGAGCAGTACTTC. Its translation: CAWSVGTIYEQYF.

This rearrangement joins TRBV30 to TRBJ2-7; D is possibly TRBD1 (5 bases). V was shortened by 0 bases and J by 2 bases, with 11 bases between the two germline ends. The CDR3 runs 14 residues. Germline V lookup: CDR1 GTSNPN, CDR2 SVGIG (reference sequence). The CDR3 loop is CAWSVGHLTYEQYF. CDR3 DNA sequence: TGTGCCTGGAGTGTTGGACACCTGACCTACGAGCAGTACTTC.

This chain connects TRBV7-2 to TRBJ2-1; 8 nucleotides line up with TRBD2. The CDR3 is 16 amino acids. V lost 0 bases and J lost 9; bases outside the gene matches: 10. The germline V gene has CDR1 SGHTA and CDR2 FQGNSA. The CDR3 loop reads CASSLAYGGAHSEQFF. The CDR3, as DNA: TGTGCCAGCAGCTTAGCTTACGGGGGGGCCCATAGTGAGCAGTTCTTC.

This clone was observed a single time. Germline and junction disagree at one end, which may indicate a read error. In DNA, the CDR3 is TGTGCCAGCAGCCAAGAAGGGCTAGGGATTGGGACCCAGCACTTC. Its protein is CASSQEGLGIGTQHF. The J gene is TRBJ2-5, the V gene TRBV4-2, with D tentatively TRBD1 or TRBD2 (5 bases each). Looked up from germline, CDR1 is LGHNA and CDR2 is YNFKEQ. CDR3 size: 15 residues.

This clone has a handful of counts. The V and J genes are TRBV25-1 and TRBJ2-7; 7 bases are a match to TRBD1. The CDR3 runs 12 residues. V trimming: 5 bases; J trimming: 6 bases; junction bases outside the gene matches: 4. Germline V gene data show CDR1 as MGHDK and CDR2 as SYGVNS. The CDR3 sequence: CASSTTGLEQYF. CDR3 in DNA: TGTGCCAGCAGTACGACAGGGCTCGAGCAGTACTTC.

This chain uses TRBV2 with TRBJ1-5, with D possibly TRBD1 on 6 matching bases. V gave up 4 bases and J gave up 0 bases, with 13 bases separating them. The CDR3 spans 16 residues. Germline CDR1 and CDR2: SNHLY and FYNNEI. Here the CDR3 reads CASSAWTAFSNQPQHF. CDR3 nucleotides: TGTGCCAGCAGTGCCTGGACAGCCTTTAGCAATCAGCCCCAGCATTTT.

This chain joins TRBV30 and TRBJ1-1; D is unresolved. Looked up from germline, CDR1 is GTSNPN and CDR2 is SVGIG (reference sequence). The CDR3 spans 14 residues. V was trimmed by 1 base and J by 0 bases, leaving 9 bases between them. DNA for the CDR3: TGTGCCTGGAGTGAAGGATTCATGAACACTGAAGCTTTCTTT. It codes for CAWSEGFMNTEAFF.

The CDR3, as DNA: TGTGCCAGCAGCGCGGGACAGGGTGCGACAGATACGCAGTATTTT. It codes for CASSAGQGATDTQYF. V usage is TRBV2 and J usage is TRBJ2-3; 9 bases line up with TRBD1. The ends lost 6 bases at V and 3 bases at J; junction bases unmatched: 7. Per germline, CDR1 SNHLY and CDR2 FYNNEI. The CDR3 is 15 amino acids.

This clone was observed a single time. V is TRBV7-6 and J is TRBJ2-3; TRBD2 matches 9 bases. J lost 1 base, V lost 5 bases, and 7 bases had no gene match. Germline lookup yields CDR1 SGHVS and CDR2 FNYEAQ. The CDR3 covers 16 residues. CDR3 region: CASSQRGGAGTDTQYF. In nucleotides, the CDR3 is TGTGCCAGCAGCCAGCGCGGGGGGGCGGGCACAGATACGCAGTATTTT. Based on the CDR3 plus reference TRBV7-6 and TRBJ2-3, the full variable domain is GAGVSQSPRYKVTKRGQDVALRCDPISGHVSLYWYRQALGQGPEFLTYFNYEAQQDKSGLPNDRFSAERPEGSISTLTIQRTEQRDSAMYRCASSQRGGAGTDTQYFGPGTRLTVL.

This chain connects TRBV4-1 to TRBJ2-7; 7 nucleotides match TRBD2. The germline gives CDR1 MGHRA, CDR2 YSYEKL. V was clipped by 0 bases and J by 3 bases; unmatched bases: 5. The CDR3 consists of 15 residues. CDR3 in amino acids: CASSQDRGGGYEQYF. The CDR3 region has the DNA TGCGCCAGCAGCCAAGATCGGGGCGGGGGCTACGAGCAGTACTTC.

J is TRBJ2-2 and V is TRBV30, with D hard to call. CDR1 and CDR2 (germline): GTSNPN, SVGIG (reference sequence). The CDR3 sequence is 15 residues long. Trimming pared 0 bases from V and 5 bases from J, leaving 13 bases between. In nucleotides, the CDR3 is TGTGCCTGGAGTGTACGTGGGATAGTAACCGGGGAGCTGTTTTTT. Its translation is CAWSVRGIVTGELFF. Filled out from reference TRBV30 and TRBJ2-2, the complete variable domain reads SQTIHQWPATLVQPVGSPLSLECTVEGTSNPNLYWYRQAAGRGLQLLFYSVGIGQISSEVPQNLSASRPQDRQFILSSKKLLLSDSGFYLCAWSVRGIVTGELFFGEGSRLTVL.

J is TRBJ2-1 and V is TRBV7-8; 8 positions match TRBD2. The CDR3 covers 15 residues. Per the germline V gene, CDR1 is SGHVS and CDR2 is FQNEAQ. The trim removed 1 base at V and 9 bases at J, leaving 8 bases unmatched. The CDR3 nucleotides read TGTGCCAGCAGCTTAGAACAGCGGGAGCGCGGTGAGCAGTTCTTC. This codes for CASSLEQRERGEQFF.

This clone was counted between two and nine times. V is TRBV5-4 and J is TRBJ2-3, with 11 bases lining up with TRBD1. V shed 4 bases and J 4 bases; nucleotides not matched to a gene: 8. CDR3 length: 16 residues. The germline CDR1 and CDR2 sequences are SGHNT and YYREEE (reference sequence). Here the CDR3 DNA reads TGTGCCAGCAGCCTCGGACAGGGGGCTAGGTCAGATACGCAGTATTTT. Its translation: CASSLGQGARSDTQYF.

The chain is built from TRBV10-3 and TRBJ1-4; D might be TRBD1 (5 bases). The V gene's germline CDR1 is ENHRY and CDR2 SYGVKD. The CDR3 totals 14 residues. Trimming shortened V by 8 bases and J by 5 bases, and 15 bases separated the two germline ends. CDR3: CAISSGLGNEKLFF. In DNA form, the CDR3 reads TGTGCCATCTCCTCAGGGTTGGGGAATGAAAAACTGTTTTTT.

This sequence joins TRBV7-9 and TRBJ2-1; D is ambiguous. This CDR3 spans 11 amino acids. Germline V gene lookup returns CDR1 SEHNR and CDR2 FQNEAQ (reference sequence). V was cut by 6 bases and J by 4 bases, with 4 bases left in between. CDR3 nucleotides: TGTGCCAGCAGAGAGTACAATGAGCAGTTCTTC. Translating gives CASREYNEQFF. Together with reference TRBV7-9 and TRBJ2-1, the CDR3 gives the full variable domain: DTGVSQNPRHKITKRGQNVTFRCDPISEHNRLYWYRQTLGQGPEFLTYFQNEAQLEKSRLLSDRFSAERPKGSFSTLEIQRTEQGDSAMYLCASREYNEQFFGPGTRLTVL.

This clone was observed a single time. This chain connects TRBV7-9 to TRBJ1-1; D unresolved. Germline V gene data show CDR1 as SEHNR and CDR2 as FQNEAQ (reference sequence). Trimming removed 8 bases at V and 0 bases at J, with 10 bases between. The CDR3 loop spans 13 amino acids. For the CDR3, the DNA is TGTGCCAGCTGGAATACCCTGAACACTGAAGCTTTCTTT. Translation gives CASWNTLNTEAFF. Together with reference TRBV7-9 and TRBJ1-1, the CDR3 gives the full variable domain: DTGVSQNPRHKITKRGQNVTFRCDPISEHNRLYWYRQTLGQGPEFLTYFQNEAQLEKSRLLSDRFSAERPKGSFSTLEIQRTEQGDSAMYLCASWNTLNTEAFFGQGTRLTVV.

The chain recombines TRBV1 with TRBJ2-1; TRBD1 reflects the table's D call only, with no check against the DNA. TRBV1 is deemed a pseudogene. The CDR3 loop spans 13 amino acids. This CDR3 is CTLKRGWRNEQFF. The CDR3, as DNA: TGCACCCTCAAAAGGGGATGGCGCAATGAGCAGTTCTTC.

In its sample, this clone was seen once. The V and J genes are TRBV4-2 and TRBJ2-1; D is unclear. V was pared by 1 base and J by 6 bases, with 10 bases between. Looked up from germline, CDR1 is LGHNA and CDR2 is YNFKEQ. This CDR3 has 14 residues. CDR3 in amino acids: CASSQVARPNEQFF. For the CDR3, the DNA is TGTGCCAGCAGCCAAGTGGCCAGGCCCAATGAGCAGTTCTTC.

The chain uses TRBV4-2 and TRBJ2-1; the match to TRBD2 covers 9 bases. CDR1 and CDR2 (germline): LGHNA, YNFKEQ. J lost 4 bases, V lost 0 bases, and 4 bases had no gene match. The CDR3 contains 16 residues. CDR3 nucleotides: TGTGCCAGCAGCCAAGAAGGCGGGGGGGAATACAATGAGCAGTTCTTC. Its translation: CASSQEGGGEYNEQFF.

The sample holds one count of this clone. This chain uses TRBV29-1 with TRBJ2-1; a possible D gene is TRBD1 (7 bases). V was shortened by 6 bases and J by 5 bases, with 11 bases between the two germline ends. In germline, CDR1 is SQVTM, CDR2 ANQGSEA. The CDR3 has 12 amino acids. Here the CDR3 DNA reads TGCAGCGTGCGGGGACAGAACAATGAGCAGTTCTTC. Residues: CSVRGQNNEQFF.

With respect to this clone: Compared with germline, one end of the junction differs, possibly owing to a read error. CDR3: CASSSFGYQETQYF. CDR3 nucleotide sequence: TGTGCTAGCAGTAGTTTTGGGTACCAAGAGACCCAGTACTTC. This rearrangement joins TRBV7-7 to TRBJ2-5, with D unresolved. The CDR3 runs 14 residues. Germline V gene lookup returns CDR1 SSHAT and CDR2 FNYEAQ (reference sequence).

CDR3 in DNA: TGTGCCAGCAGCTTGAGAGGCGTGTCGCGGAGACCTCAAGAGACCCAGTACTTC. It encodes CASSLRGVSRRPQETQYF. This chain joins TRBV5-6 and TRBJ2-5, with D unresolved. Germline CDR1 and CDR2: SGHDT and YYEEEE. Deletions cut 1 base from V and 2 bases from J, with 21 bases between. There are 18 residues in the CDR3. The variable domain in full, with the rest retrieved from reference TRBV5-6 and TRBJ2-5, is DAGVTQSPTHLIKTRGQQVTLRCSPKSGHDTVSWYQQALGQGPQFIFQYYEEEERQRGNFPDRFSGHQFPNYSSELNVNALLLGDSALYLCASSLRGVSRRPQETQYFGPGTRLLVL.

The CDR3 spells CSAGDNRAFF. CDR3 nucleotides: TGCAGCGCTGGGGACAACCGGGCTTTCTTT. The genes are TRBV29-1 and TRBJ1-1; perhaps TRBD1 as D (6 bases). There are 10 residues in the CDR3. CDR1 is SQVTM and CDR2 is ANQGSEA in the germline V gene. Trimming took 7 bases from V and 11 from J, leaving 14 bases between them.

This clone was observed a single time. This chain links TRBV9 with TRBJ1-1; a possible D gene is TRBD1 (5 bases). From germline, CDR1 is SGDLS and CDR2 YYNGEE. The length of the CDR3 is 16 residues. V was clipped by 3 bases and J by 7 bases, with 22 bases between them. The CDR3 nucleotides are TGTGCCAGCAGCGGTGGACGGGACGTCGACACCTATGAAGCTTTCTTT. Translated: CASSGGRDVDTYEAFF.

The rearrangement links TRBV4-3 to TRBJ2-7; 11 nucleotides align to TRBD2. The CDR3 has 16 amino acids. The V gene end was trimmed by 0 bases and the J gene end by 2 bases; junction bases not matched to a gene: 3. Germline CDR1 reads LGHNA; CDR2 reads YSLEER. CDR3 bases: TGCGCCAGCAGCCAAGATGGGACTAGCGGCGCCTACGAGCAGTACTTC. Translation gives CASSQDGTSGAYEQYF.

Concerning this clone: This sample includes further DNA sequences coding for the same CDR3. This chain uses TRBV4-2 with TRBJ2-7; 7 bases map to TRBD1. The CDR3 runs to 16 residues. The V and J ends lost 0 bases and 0 bases, in that order; junction bases with no gene match: 5. Germline assignment: CDR1 LGHNA and CDR2 YNFKEQ. The chain's CDR3 is CASSQEGTGASYEQYF. In DNA form, the CDR3 reads TGTGCCAGCAGCCAAGAGGGTACAGGGGCCTCCTACGAGCAGTACTTC.

The chain employs TRBV10-3 and TRBJ2-5, with 8 bases lining up with TRBD1. Germline V gives CDR1 ENHRY, CDR2 SYGVKD. The CDR3 contains 14 residues. The ends lost 2 bases at V and 4 bases at J; junction bases unmatched: 3. The CDR3 reads CAISEPDRGETQYF. CDR3 nucleotide sequence: TGTGCCATCAGTGAGCCAGACAGGGGAGAGACCCAGTACTTC.